There are a few counts of the clone carrying this TCR beta chain. Its cognate antigen is unknown. The study ran its PCR with 60 Vbeta and 13 Jbeta primers. Measured with immunoSEQ multiplex PCR; TCRdb has only the in-frame clones, and not every one. Of fewer than 85,000 clones in the sample, more than 60% are singletons; the top ten hold roughly 12%. These data originate in a study of cytomegalovirus exposure and HLA in healthy donors. The CDR3 covers 15 residues. From germline, CDR1 is LGHNA and CDR2 YSLEER. Between the trimmed V and J ends, which lost 6 bases and 0 bases, there was a span of 14 bases. Broader study findings: Most CMV-associated TCR beta chains appeared HLA-restricted in a later analysis. V- and J-gene trimming of TCR beta was linked (in a later analysis) to a missense DCLRE1C variant. Earlier analysis found most TCR beta V segments productive about 90% or about 30% of the time.

The TCR was taken from a male donor in good health and CMV-seropositive. The specimen sequenced was PBMCs. The chain is built from TRBV4-3 and TRBJ1-1, with D perhaps TRBD1 (5 bases). CDR3 bases: TGCGCCAGCAGAAGGTCAGGGACTATGAACACTGAAGCTTTCTTT. Its protein product is CASRRSGTMNTEAFF.